The 15 T cell receptor beta chains below were found in one sample sequenced in a study of T-cell memory formation after mild COVID-19 (dated by TCRdb to the early 2020s). Receptors were amplified or captured by 5' RACE. TCRdb names Illumina NovaSeq 6000 as the instrument used. TCRdb reprocessed the public reads (quality trimming at Q25 with fastp, clone calling with MiXCR) and kept in-frame beta chains. For every CDR3 protein sequence, its rows merge into one entry that carries the most common genes and DNA. The sample data list under 300,000 distinct CDR3 sequences, and around a tenth of these were observed just once. The ten largest clones take up 22% of the sample. The sequencing sample was made of PBMCs or a T cell subset sorted from them (not recorded which). Receptor source: a man aged 18 to 29 who had mild COVID-19 (a few samples of this study predate the infection). The sample titles of this study are shuffled in the database, so cell type and time point are left out; the donor was told from shared clones.

The chain carries TRBV12-3 or TRBV12-4 and TRBJ1-2; D unresolved. The CDR3 sequence is 12 residues long. V was trimmed by 4 bases and J by 7 bases, leaving 10 bases between them. The DNA of the CDR3 is TGTGCCAGCAGTTCCCGAGTTGGTGGCTACACCTTC. Residues: CASSSRVGGYTF.

This clonotype was seen many times. This chain connects TRBV11-1 to TRBJ2-7; D is possibly TRBD1 (6 bases). CDR3 size: 13 residues. Germline values: CDR1 SGHAT, CDR2 FQDESV (reference sequence). The chain's CDR3 is CSSGRDTSYEQYF. The CDR3 DNA is TGTTCTTCTGGAAGGGACACCTCCTACGAGCAGTACTTC.

The J gene is TRBJ2-2, the V gene TRBV12-3 or TRBV12-4; D remains ambiguous. V lost 2 bases, J lost 6 bases, and 7 bases lay in between. This CDR3 contains 13 residues. This CDR3 is CASSLRRPGELFF. The CDR3 DNA is TGTGCCAGCAGTTTAAGAAGGCCCGGGGAGCTGTTTTTT.

V is TRBV7-2 and J is TRBJ1-2; 7 bases fit TRBD1. CDR3 size: 13 residues. Trimming removed 6 bases from V and 5 bases from J; junction bases left unmatched: 6. Per the germline V gene, CDR1 is SGHTA and CDR2 is FQGNSA. This CDR3 is CASSSDRRYGYTF. The CDR3 DNA is TGTGCCAGCAGTTCGGACAGGCGTTATGGCTACACCTTC. The whole variable domain, remainder taken from reference TRBV7-2 and TRBJ1-2, is GAGVSQSPSNKVTEKGKDVELRCDPISGHTALYWYRQSLGQGLEFLIYFQGNSAPDKSGLPSDRFSAERTGGSVSTLTIQRTQQEDSAVYLCASSSDRRYGYTFGSGTRLTVV.

The chain employs TRBV20-1 and TRBJ1-5; D not resolved. The ends were cut back, 1 base at V and 4 bases at J, with 8 bases in the middle. The CDR3 has 13 amino acids. From germline, CDR1 is DFQATT and CDR2 SNEGSKA (reference sequence). The CDR3 DNA reads TGCAGTGCTAGAGGGGTTGATAATCAGCCCCAGCATTTT. Translated: CSARGVDNQPQHF.

In this sample, this clonotype turned up a few times. This sequence joins TRBV5-1 and TRBJ1-4, with 7 bases identical to TRBD1. CDR1 and CDR2 from the germline V gene are SGHRS and YFSETQ. The CDR3 is 18 amino acids. V lost 1 base and J lost 6; bases outside the gene matches: 15. In nucleotides, the CDR3 is TGCGCCAGCAGCTTGATGGGGCCTTACAGGGGCCCGGATGAAAAACTGTTTTTT. Translating gives CASSLMGPYRGPDEKLFF.

This clonotype was seen at least ten times. This chain connects TRBV24-1 to TRBJ1-5; no definite D call. Trimming cost V 6 bases and J 4 bases, with 12 bases left between them. Germline V gene data show CDR1 as KGHDR and CDR2 as SFDVKD. The length of the CDR3 is 14 residues. This CDR3 reads CATSHRLGNQPQHF. CDR3 bases: TGTGCCACCAGTCATCGCCTGGGTAATCAGCCCCAGCATTTT.

The rearrangement links TRBV6-5 to TRBJ2-7; a weak D match, TRBD1 (6 bases). Between the trimmed V and J ends, which lost 6 bases and 6 bases, there was a span of 21 bases. The CDR3 has 15 amino acids. Germline CDR1 is MNHEY and CDR2 is SVGAGI. CDR3 sequence reads: CASSRGTGTSGEQYF. CDR3 nucleotide sequence: TGTGCCAGCAGCCGGGGTACAGGGACGAGTGGCGAGCAGTACTTC.

The V gene is TRBV6-5, the J gene TRBJ1-3; 7 bases are a match to TRBD1. The J segment lost 0 bases and the V segment lost 2 bases, leaving 1 base of the junction unmatched. Germline lookup yields CDR1 MNHEY and CDR2 SVGAGI. The CDR3 runs 15 residues. CDR3 in DNA: TGTGCCAGCAGTTACGGGGACAGCTCTGGAAACACCATATATTTT. Translation: CASSYGDSSGNTIYF.

The CDR3 reads CASKGQVNTEAFF. DNA for the CDR3: TGCGCCAGCAAAGGACAGGTGAACACTGAAGCTTTCTTT. The chain employs TRBV5-1 and TRBJ1-1; 7 bases agree with TRBD1. Germline CDR1 and CDR2: SGHRS and YFSETQ. CDR3 size: 13 residues. V gave up 6 bases and J gave up 0 bases; unmatched junction bases: 2.

V usage is TRBV9 and J usage is TRBJ2-5; either TRBD1 or TRBD2 may supply D (5 bases each). The CDR3 loop spans 16 amino acids. CDR1 and CDR2 (germline): SGDLS, YYNGEE. V lost 0 bases, J lost 5 bases, and 17 bases lay in between. CDR3 in amino acids: CASSVGGPGQVETQYF. Written as DNA, the CDR3 is TGTGCCAGCAGCGTAGGGGGACCGGGGCAAGTGGAGACCCAGTACTTC. Drawing the rest from reference TRBV9 and TRBJ2-5, the complete variable domain is DSGVTQTPKHLITATGQRVTLRCSPRSGDLSVYWYQQSLDQGLQFLIQYYNGEERAKGNILERFSAQQFPDLHSELNLSSLELGDSALYFCASSVGGPGQVETQYFGPGTRLLVL.

The table lists this clonotype with many counts. The chain carries TRBV20-1 and TRBJ1-3; TRBD1 agrees at 9 bases. The CDR3 has 14 amino acids. Germline CDR1 DFQATT, CDR2 SNEGSKA (reference sequence). With 5 bases clipped from V and 4 bases from J, the junction kept 6 bases outside the gene matches. Written as DNA, the CDR3 is TGCAGTGCTCAACAGGGGGCAGGAGGAAACACCATATATTTT. Encoded protein: CSAQQGAGGNTIYF.

This clonotype showed up just a few times. In DNA, the CDR3 is TGCAGTGCTAGAAGCCACACTGAAGCTTTCTTT. As protein: CSARSHTEAFF. J is TRBJ1-1 and V is TRBV20-1; D remains unclear. The CDR3 has 11 amino acids. Trimming took off 2 bases at V and 3 bases at J, with 4 bases between the two ends. CDR1 is DFQATT and CDR2 is SNEGSKA in the germline V gene (reference sequence).

Many counts were recorded for this clonotype. This chain joins TRBV25-1 and TRBJ1-5; maybe TRBD1 (6 bases). CDR1 MGHDK and CDR2 SYGVNS come from the germline V gene. V gave up 3 bases and J gave up 0 bases, with 12 bases separating them. This CDR3 has 16 amino acids. CDR3 nucleotides: TGTGCCAGCAGTGAGGACAGTGAGTATAGCAATCAGCCCCAGCATTTT. Amino acids: CASSEDSEYSNQPQHF.

The J gene is TRBJ2-3, the V gene TRBV12-3 or TRBV12-4; TRBD2 aligns across 9 bases. Trimming at V came to 6 bases and at J to 9 bases, leaving 13 bases not matched to a gene. This CDR3 has 15 amino acids. The CDR3 protein is CASRLVAGGLGTQYF. CDR3 nucleotides: TGTGCCAGCAGACTTGTTGCGGGGGGGCTTGGGACGCAGTATTTT.